Below, one T cell receptor (beta chain) is given with its context. Its matching antigen is unknown. The data derive from a study of post-analysis software for immune sequencing data. Points from the study as a whole: Among a few TRBV segments more frequent in patients than controls were TRBV5-6, TRBV5-1 and TRBV20-1. By F measure, strong co-clustering occurred among samples prepared in the same batch.

This CDR3 region has 15 residues. Germline-derived CDR1 and CDR2 are DFQATT and SNEGSKA (reference sequence). Trimming removed 1 base from V and 4 bases from J; junction bases left unmatched: 7. Prepared libraries of TCR beta cDNA carried unique molecular identifiers. Yield was 500,000 to 600,000 cDNA molecules from around 1 to 9.1 million T cells. TCRdb re-called the PCR reads with MiXCR, one entry per CDR3 protein. Among approximately 440,000 distinct CDR3 sequences, roughly 46% were seen once, and the ten largest hold about 12%. The chain has TRBV20-1 and TRBJ2-1; 7 bases fit TRBD1. Sequenced material: blood. The source is a girl aged 10 to 17 with multiple sclerosis. The CDR3 region has the DNA TGCAGTGCTAGAGTACCAGGGGGTCTTTACAATGAGCAGTTCTTC. This sequence encodes CSARVPGGLYNEQFF.